The 6 T cell receptor beta chains below come from one sample, sequenced in a study of a mutant IDH1 vaccine in newly diagnosed glioma. These TCRs' antigens remain unknown. As to time point: week 47, end of study. Alongside topical imiquimod, each dose of vaccine comprised 300 ug of mutant IDH1 20-mer peptide. TCRdb's copy holds only in-frame clones and misses some; the assay was immunoSEQ multiplex PCR. The table lists some 50,000 clones, 70% to 85% of them singletons. Source: PBMCs, taken from a glioma patient whose treatment included an IDH1 peptide vaccine. These receptors all come from a woman in her twenties or thirties with glioma. Some clones in this sample may be carry-over from other donors' samples.

The rearrangement joins TRBV9 to TRBJ2-7, with D perhaps TRBD1 (7 bases). This CDR3 spans 16 amino acids. Germline assignment: CDR1 SGDLS and CDR2 YYNGEE. Trimming cost V 3 bases and J 1 base, with 17 bases left between them. The CDR3 DNA is TGTGCCAGCAGCGCAGATCAGGGGGGTTGGTCCTACGAGCAGTACTTC. Residues: CASSADQGGWSYEQYF.

The V gene is TRBV7-9, the J gene TRBJ1-1; D call uncertain. V was trimmed by 2 bases and J by 5 bases, leaving 12 bases between them. The CDR3 has 14 amino acids. The germline CDR1 and CDR2 sequences are SEHNR and FQNEAQ (reference sequence). The CDR3 DNA follows: TGTGCCAGCAGCTTAACGGGGTTGGCAACTGAAGCTTTCTTT. Protein: CASSLTGLATEAFF.

Worth noting for this clone: Different DNA sequences within this sample yield the same CDR3. In DNA, the CDR3 is TGTGCCAGCACCGACACTAACTATGGCTACACCTTC. Translating gives CASTDTNYGYTF. This chain connects TRBV11-3 to TRBJ1-2; D gene ambiguous. Germline values: CDR1 SGHNT, CDR2 YENEEA. Deletions cut 7 bases from V and 0 bases from J, with 6 bases between. CDR3 length: 12 amino acids.

The chain carries TRBV19 and TRBJ2-7, with D possibly matching TRBD2 (7 bases). Trimming took 5 bases from V and 1 from J, leaving 21 bases between them. The CDR3 is made up of 17 amino acids. Germline CDR1 and CDR2: LNHDA and SQIVND (reference sequence). DNA for the CDR3: TGTGCCAGTAGTCCCCGGGGAGGGGGTTCCTTTTCCTACGAGCAGTACTTC. Its protein is CASSPRGGGSFSYEQYF. The whole variable domain, filled in from reference TRBV19 and TRBJ2-7, reads DGGITQSPKYLFRKEGQNVTLSCEQNLNHDAMYWYRQDPGQGLRLIYYSQIVNDFQKGDIAEGYSVSREKKESFPLTVTSAQKNPTAFYLCASSPRGGGSFSYEQYFGPGTRLTVT.

This clone was observed a single time. The rearrangement joins TRBV7-9 to TRBJ2-7; 15 positions match TRBD2. Losses at the gene ends were 5 bases for V and 5 bases for J; bases not matched to a gene: 10. This CDR3 has 17 amino acids. The V gene's germline CDR1 is SEHNR and CDR2 FQNEAQ (reference sequence). This CDR3 is CASSLGTSGRSVNEQYF. In DNA form, the CDR3 reads TGTGCCAGCAGCCTTGGGACTAGCGGGAGGTCGGTTAACGAGCAGTACTTC.

With respect to this clone: A read error may account for a junction end that differs from germline. The chain carries TRBV20-1 and TRBJ1-2; D is possibly TRBD1 (6 bases). The CDR3 has 11 amino acids. CDR1 is DFQATT and CDR2 is SNEGSKA in the germline V gene (reference sequence). The CDR3, as DNA: TGCAGTGCGAGAGTGGGGGCTGGCTACACCTTC. Encoded protein: CSARVGAGYTF.